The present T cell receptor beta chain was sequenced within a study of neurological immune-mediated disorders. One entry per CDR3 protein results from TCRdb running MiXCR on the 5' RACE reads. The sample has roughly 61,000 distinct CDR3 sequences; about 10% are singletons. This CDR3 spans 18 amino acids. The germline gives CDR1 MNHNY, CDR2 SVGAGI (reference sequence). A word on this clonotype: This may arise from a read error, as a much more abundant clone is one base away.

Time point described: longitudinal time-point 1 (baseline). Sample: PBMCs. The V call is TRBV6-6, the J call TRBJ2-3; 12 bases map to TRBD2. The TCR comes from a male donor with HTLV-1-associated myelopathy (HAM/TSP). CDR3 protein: CARSSGTTSGGYTDTQYF. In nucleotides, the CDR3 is TGTGCCAGAAGTTCCGGAACGACTAGCGGGGGTTACACAGATACGCAGTATTTT.